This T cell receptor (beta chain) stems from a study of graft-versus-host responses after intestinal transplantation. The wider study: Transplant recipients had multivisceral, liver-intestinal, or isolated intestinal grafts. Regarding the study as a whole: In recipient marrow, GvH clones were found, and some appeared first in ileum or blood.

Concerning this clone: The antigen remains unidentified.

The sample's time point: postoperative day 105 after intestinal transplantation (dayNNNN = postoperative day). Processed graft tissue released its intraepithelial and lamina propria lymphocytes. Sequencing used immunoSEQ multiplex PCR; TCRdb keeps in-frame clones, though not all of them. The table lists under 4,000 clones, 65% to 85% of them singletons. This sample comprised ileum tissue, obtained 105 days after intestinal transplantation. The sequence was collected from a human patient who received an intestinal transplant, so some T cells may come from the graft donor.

The CDR3, as DNA: TGTGCCAGCAGTGCCGGACTAGCAATAGAGACCCAGTACTTC. Protein product: CASSAGLAIETQYF. This chain uses TRBV2 with TRBJ2-5, with TRBD2 identical over 8 bases. V lost 4 bases to trimming and J lost 4 bases; unmatched junction nucleotides: 5. The germline CDR1 and CDR2 sequences are SNHLY and FYNNEI. The CDR3 extends over 14 amino acids.